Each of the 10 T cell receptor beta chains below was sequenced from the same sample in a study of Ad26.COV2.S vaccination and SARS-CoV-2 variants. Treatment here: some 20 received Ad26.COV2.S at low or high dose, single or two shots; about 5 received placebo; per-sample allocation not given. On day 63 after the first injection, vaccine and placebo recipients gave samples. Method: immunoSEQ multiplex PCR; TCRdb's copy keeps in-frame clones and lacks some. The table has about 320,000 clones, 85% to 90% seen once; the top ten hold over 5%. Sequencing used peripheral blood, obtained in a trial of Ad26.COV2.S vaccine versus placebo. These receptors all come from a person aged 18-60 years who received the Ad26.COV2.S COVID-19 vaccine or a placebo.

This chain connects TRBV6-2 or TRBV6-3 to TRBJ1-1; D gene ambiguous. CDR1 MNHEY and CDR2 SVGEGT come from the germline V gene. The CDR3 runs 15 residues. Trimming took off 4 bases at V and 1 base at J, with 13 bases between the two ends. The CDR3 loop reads CASSSSRLENTEAFF. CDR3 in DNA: TGTGCCAGCAGTTCCAGCCGACTGGAGAACACTGAAGCTTTCTTT.

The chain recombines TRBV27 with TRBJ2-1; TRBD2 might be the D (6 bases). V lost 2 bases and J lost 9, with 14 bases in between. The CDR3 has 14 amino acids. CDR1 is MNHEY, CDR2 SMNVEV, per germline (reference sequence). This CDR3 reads CASSLGGSMVEQFF. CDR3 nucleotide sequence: TGTGCCAGCAGTTTAGGGGGGTCTATGGTTGAGCAGTTCTTC.

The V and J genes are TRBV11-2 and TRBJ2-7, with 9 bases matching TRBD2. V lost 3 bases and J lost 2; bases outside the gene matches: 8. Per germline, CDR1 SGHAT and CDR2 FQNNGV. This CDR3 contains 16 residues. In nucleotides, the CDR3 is TGTGCCAGCAGCTTGAGTAAGCGGGGGGTAACCTACGAGCAGTACTTC. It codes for CASSLSKRGVTYEQYF.

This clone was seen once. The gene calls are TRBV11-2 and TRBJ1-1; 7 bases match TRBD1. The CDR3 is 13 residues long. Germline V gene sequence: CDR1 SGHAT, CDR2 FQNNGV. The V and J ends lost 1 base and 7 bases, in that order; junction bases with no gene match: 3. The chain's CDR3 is CASSLGAGGEAFF. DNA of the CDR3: TGTGCCAGCAGCTTAGGAGCAGGGGGTGAAGCTTTCTTT.

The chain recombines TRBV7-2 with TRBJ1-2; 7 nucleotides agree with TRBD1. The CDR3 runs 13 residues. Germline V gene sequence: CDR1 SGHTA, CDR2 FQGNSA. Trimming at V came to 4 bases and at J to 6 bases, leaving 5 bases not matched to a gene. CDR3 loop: CASSSRGFDGYTF. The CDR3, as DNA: TGTGCCAGCAGCTCCAGGGGGTTTGATGGCTACACCTTC.

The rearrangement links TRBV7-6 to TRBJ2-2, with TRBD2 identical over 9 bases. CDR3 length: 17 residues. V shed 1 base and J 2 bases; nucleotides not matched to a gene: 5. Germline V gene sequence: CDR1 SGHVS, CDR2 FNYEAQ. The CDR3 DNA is TGTGCCAGCAGCTTAGGTTCGGGACTAGCCAACACCGGGGAGCTGTTTTTT. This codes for CASSLGSGLANTGELFF.

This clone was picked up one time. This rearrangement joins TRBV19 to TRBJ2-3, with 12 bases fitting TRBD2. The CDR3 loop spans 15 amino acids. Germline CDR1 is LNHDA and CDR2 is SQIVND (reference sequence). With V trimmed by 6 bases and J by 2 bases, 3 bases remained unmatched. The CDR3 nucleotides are TGTGCCAGTAGCCTAGCGGGGGGGTACACAGATACGCAGTATTTT. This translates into CASSLAGGYTDTQYF. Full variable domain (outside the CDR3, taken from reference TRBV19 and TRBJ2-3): DGGITQSPKYLFRKEGQNVTLSCEQNLNHDAMYWYRQDPGQGLRLIYYSQIVNDFQKGDIAEGYSVSREKKESFPLTVTSAQKNPTAFYLCASSLAGGYTDTQYFGPGTRLTVL.

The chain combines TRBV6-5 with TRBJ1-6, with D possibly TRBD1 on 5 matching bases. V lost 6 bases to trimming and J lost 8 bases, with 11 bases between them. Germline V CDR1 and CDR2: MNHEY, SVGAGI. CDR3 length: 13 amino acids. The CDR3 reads CASRNMGDSPLHF. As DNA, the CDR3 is TGTGCCAGCAGAAACATGGGGGATTCACCCCTCCACTTT.

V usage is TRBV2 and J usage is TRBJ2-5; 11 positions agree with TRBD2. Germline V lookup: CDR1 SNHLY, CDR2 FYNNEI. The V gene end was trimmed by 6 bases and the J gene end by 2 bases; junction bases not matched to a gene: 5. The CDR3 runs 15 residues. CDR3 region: CASSNGLAGQETQYF. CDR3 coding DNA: TGTGCCAGCAGCAATGGACTAGCGGGTCAAGAGACCCAGTACTTC.

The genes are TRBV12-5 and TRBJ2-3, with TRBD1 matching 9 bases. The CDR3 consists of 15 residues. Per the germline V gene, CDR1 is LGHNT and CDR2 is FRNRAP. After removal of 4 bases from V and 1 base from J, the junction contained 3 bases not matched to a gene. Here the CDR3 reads CASGSGDRGTDTQYF. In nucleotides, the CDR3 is TGTGCTAGTGGTTCGGGGGACAGGGGCACAGATACGCAGTATTTT. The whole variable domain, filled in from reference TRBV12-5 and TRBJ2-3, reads DARVTQTPRHKVTEMGQEVTMRCQPILGHNTVFWYRQTMMQGLELLAYFRNRAPLDDSGMPKDRFSAEMPDATLATLKIQPSEPRDSAVYFCASGSGDRGTDTQYFGPGTRLTVL.